This entry lists 16 T cell receptor beta chains sequenced from one sample in a study of T cell changes during pregnancy in multiple sclerosis. Produced via immunoSEQ multiplex PCR; TCRdb's table is partial and in-frame only. The sample comprises tens of thousands of clones, approximately 92% of which are singletons, and roughly 2.8% rests with the top ten. Source: peripheral blood, taken in the third trimester of pregnancy. These receptors originate from a female donor in good health, enrolled as a control in a pregnancy study.

The gene calls are TRBV15 and TRBJ2-5; D is perhaps TRBD1 (7 bases). With 2 bases removed from V and 5 bases from J, the gap between germline ends came to 15 bases. Per germline, CDR1 LNHNV and CDR2 YYDKDF (reference sequence). The CDR3 runs to 15 residues. CDR3 nucleotide sequence: TGTGCCACCAGCAGAACAGGGGAGGTGTTGGAGACCCAGTACTTC. It codes for CATSRTGEVLETQYF.

The chain couples TRBV4-2 to TRBJ2-7; 11 bases are shared with TRBD1. The CDR3 sequence is 16 residues long. Germline V gene data show CDR1 as LGHNA and CDR2 as YNFKEQ. V lost 6 bases and J lost 7; bases outside the gene matches: 14. The DNA for the CDR3 is TGTGCCAGCAGAGAATGGACAGGGGGCCGTTCGGGGGAGCAGTACTTC. This codes for CASREWTGGRSGEQYF.

J is TRBJ1-5 and V is TRBV18; 9 bases match TRBD1. Germline trimming cut 6 bases from V and 0 bases from J; bases unmatched to any gene: 12. This CDR3 spans 18 amino acids. Germline CDR1 and CDR2: KGHSH and LQKENI. CDR3 residues: CASSTYRGRKDSNQPQHF. CDR3 nucleotide sequence: TGTGCCAGCTCTACCTACAGGGGGCGCAAGGATAGCAATCAGCCCCAGCATTTT.

V usage is TRBV5-4 and J usage is TRBJ1-6; maybe TRBD1 (6 bases). This CDR3 is built from 15 residues. In germline, CDR1 is SGHNT, CDR2 YYREEE (reference sequence). With 0 bases removed from V and 8 bases from J, the gap between germline ends came to 12 bases. CDR3 region: CASSLDRDQDSPLHF. CDR3 DNA sequence: TGTGCCAGCAGCTTGGACAGGGATCAGGATTCACCCCTCCACTTT.

The chain recombines TRBV29-1 with TRBJ2-1; 8 bases fit TRBD2. The CDR3 length is 14 residues. V lost 7 bases, J lost 5 bases, and 10 bases stayed unmatched. Germline V gene data show CDR1 as SQVTM and CDR2 as ANQGSEA. Here the CDR3 reads CSAISGSSHNEQFF. The CDR3 DNA is TGCAGCGCTATCAGCGGGAGTAGCCACAATGAGCAGTTCTTC.

This clone came up a few times. The rearrangement uses TRBV7-2 and TRBJ2-5; no reliable D call. In germline, CDR1 is SGHTA, CDR2 FQGNSA. The germline V and J ends were trimmed by 2 bases and 7 bases, with 8 bases remaining between them. The CDR3 is made up of 12 amino acids. The chain's CDR3 is CASSLLSGTQYF. CDR3 nucleotide sequence: TGTGCCAGCAGCTTATTGTCGGGGACCCAGTACTTC.

The CDR3 region is CASSHHLYRDRESGGRGYEQYF. As DNA, the CDR3 is TGCGCCAGCAGCCATCATCTCTACCGGGACAGGGAGTCCGGCGGGAGGGGATACGAGCAGTACTTC. The chain links TRBV4-1 to TRBJ2-7; D tentatively fits TRBD1 or TRBD2 (9 bases each). CDR1 is MGHRA and CDR2 is YSYEKL in the germline V gene. The CDR3 consists of 22 residues. The germline V and J ends were trimmed by 3 bases and 4 bases, with 37 bases remaining between them.

V usage is TRBV28 and J usage is TRBJ2-4; a weak D match, TRBD1 (5 bases). The CDR3 has 17 residues. Germline loops: CDR1 MDHEN, CDR2 SYDVKM. The V end was cut by 4 bases, the J end by 0 bases, with 16 bases between. The CDR3 region has the DNA TGTGCCAGCAGTTGGTTAAGGGGCGAGCTAGCCAAAAACATTCAGTACTTC. The encoded protein is CASSWLRGELAKNIQYF. The whole variable domain, filled in from reference TRBV28 and TRBJ2-4, reads DVKVTQSSRYLVKRTGEKVFLECVQDMDHENMFWYRQDPGLGLRLIYFSYDVKMKEKGDIPEGYSVSREKKERFSLILESASTNQTSMYLCASSWLRGELAKNIQYFGAGTRLSVL.

The V call is TRBV4-3, the J call TRBJ1-2; 7 nucleotides line up with TRBD1. Germline V gene lookup returns CDR1 LGHNA and CDR2 YSLEER. V shed 4 bases, J shed 5 bases, and the junction held 13 bases outside the gene matches. This CDR3 region has 16 residues. The CDR3 sequence: CASSPDFSRTGYGYTF. The CDR3, as DNA: TGCGCCAGCAGCCCAGACTTTTCTAGGACAGGATATGGCTACACCTTC.

The chain has TRBV7-8 and TRBJ1-3, with D unresolved. Germline V gene data show CDR1 as SGHVS and CDR2 as FQNEAQ. The CDR3 spans 13 residues. Trimming shortened V by 2 bases and J by 8 bases, and 10 bases separated the two germline ends. CDR3 coding DNA: TGTGCCAGCAGCTTATTGGTGATAGACACCATATATTTT. Protein: CASSLLVIDTIYF.

J is TRBJ2-7 and V is TRBV5-6; 11 bases line up with TRBD1. The CDR3 covers 14 residues. With V trimmed by 4 bases and J by 7 bases, 7 bases remained unmatched. Germline CDR1 SGHDT, CDR2 YYEEEE. CDR3 sequence (DNA): TGTGCCAGCAGCACAGGACAGGGGGCTTGGGAGCAGTACTTC. It specifies CASSTGQGAWEQYF. Combining the CDR3 with reference TRBV5-6 and TRBJ2-7 gives the whole variable domain DAGVTQSPTHLIKTRGQQVTLRCSPKSGHDTVSWYQQALGQGPQFIFQYYEEEERQRGNFPDRFSGHQFPNYSSELNVNALLLGDSALYLCASSTGQGAWEQYFGPGTRLTVT.

V gene TRBV27 combines with J gene TRBJ1-6; D gene ambiguous. V shed 3 bases and J shed 6 bases, with 6 bases lying between them. Germline V gene data show CDR1 as MNHEY and CDR2 as SMNVEV (reference sequence). The CDR3 contains 13 residues. CDR3 loop: CASSFGSNSPLHF. DNA of the CDR3: TGTGCCAGCAGTTTTGGCAGTAATTCACCCCTCCACTTT.

The chain combines TRBV10-2 with TRBJ2-5, with D maybe TRBD2 (5 bases). The ends were cut back, 0 bases at V and 4 bases at J, with 12 bases in the middle. The CDR3 contains 15 residues. Germline loops: CDR1 WSHSY, CDR2 SAAADI. Here the CDR3 reads CASSESYPEVETQYF. The CDR3, as DNA: TGCGCCAGCAGTGAGTCGTACCCGGAGGTAGAGACCCAGTACTTC.

The chain is built from TRBV6-1 and TRBJ1-2; TRBD1 might be the D (5 bases). Germline CDR1 reads MNHNS; CDR2 reads SASEGT. The CDR3 is made up of 13 amino acids. Trimming pared 7 bases from V and 1 base from J, leaving 10 bases between. DNA for the CDR3: TGTGCCAGCAACCGCGACAGTAACTATGGCTACACCTTC. Protein sequence: CASNRDSNYGYTF.

This rearrangement joins TRBV6-1 to TRBJ1-2, with D hard to call. This CDR3 is built from 10 residues. The germline V gene encodes CDR1 MNHNS and CDR2 SASEGT. Trimming pared 4 bases from V and 6 bases from J, leaving 3 bases between. The CDR3 coding sequence is TGTGCCAGCAGTGCAGATGGCTACACCTTC. This codes for CASSADGYTF.

This clone has just a few counts. The rearrangement links TRBV7-2 to TRBJ2-5; 7 bases line up with TRBD1. Losses at the gene ends were 4 bases for V and 4 bases for J; bases not matched to a gene: 0. Germline CDR1 reads SGHTA; CDR2 reads FQGNSA. The CDR3 is made up of 12 amino acids. CDR3 sequence reads: CASSSGGETQYF. DNA of the CDR3: TGTGCCAGCAGCTCAGGGGGAGAGACCCAGTACTTC.